The source of this T cell receptor (beta chain) is a study of T cells after yellow fever vaccination. Details on this clonotype: What it recognizes is unknown.

As TCR cDNA was made by 5'RACE template switching, a universal primer site and UMIs were added. Each CDR3 protein gets one entry after TCRdb re-called the 5' RACE reads with MiXCR. The table has some 320,000 distinct CDR3 sequences, around 11% seen once. J lost 4 bases, V lost 7 bases, and 14 bases had no gene match. The germline V gene encodes CDR1 MRHNA and CDR2 SNTAGT. The CDR3 is 17 amino acids. Study-wide points: Subsequent to the booster, the majority of primary-vaccination clones reappeared (about 97% CD4, 88% CD8). The study found a weaker secondary response that peaked faster, day 5 versus 15. Clonotype sharing between CD4 and CD8 compartments was small.

Here the sequenced sample was CD4+ T cells sorted from PBMCs, taken 45 days after the yellow fever booster vaccination. This chain uses TRBV6-4 with TRBJ2-1, with 9 bases aligning to TRBD2. The source of this sequence is a man aged 18 to 29 who received the YFV17D yellow fever vaccine. The chain's CDR3 is CASKGPILAGLYNEQFF. CDR3 nucleotides: TGTGCCAGCAAAGGCCCCATACTAGCGGGTTTGTACAATGAGCAGTTCTTC.